This passage covers 5 T cell receptor beta chains from one sample sequenced in a study of cytotoxic CD8 clonotypes in ibrutinib-treated CLL. Sequencing used immunoSEQ multiplex PCR; TCRdb keeps in-frame clones, though not all of them. Of some 61,000 clones listed, around 68% were seen once; the top ten hold around 5.7%. Sequencing was performed on PBMCs, taken after 12 months of ibrutinib treatment. The receptor source for this set is a human donor with chronic lymphocytic leukemia.

The chain combines TRBV14 with TRBJ2-2, with D hard to call. Trimming cost V 4 bases and J 2 bases, with 17 bases left between them. The V gene's germline CDR1 is SGHDN and CDR2 FVKESK. The CDR3 is 17 amino acids. For the CDR3, the DNA is TGTGCCAGCAGCCTCCTTAATGGGTGGCACAACACCGGGGAGCTGTTTTTT. Translated, it gives CASSLLNGWHNTGELFF. The full variable domain, its missing parts supplied by reference TRBV14 and TRBJ2-2, is EAGVTQFPSHSVIEKGQTVTLRCDPISGHDNLYWYRRVMGKEIKFLLHFVKESKQDESGMPNNRFLAERTGGTYSTLKVQPAELEDSGVYFCASSLLNGWHNTGELFFGEGSRLTVL.

V gene TRBV5-1 combines with J gene TRBJ2-1; tentative D call: TRBD2 (6 bases). CDR1 is SGHRS and CDR2 is YFSETQ in the germline V gene. V lost 4 bases and J 14 bases, leaving 22 bases between the germline ends. The CDR3 spans 14 residues. Written as DNA, the CDR3 is TGCGCCAGCAGCAGCTTGGGAAGCCCTGGGGGGAAGTTCTTC. Translated, it gives CASSSLGSPGGKFF.

This clone was recorded a few times. The rearrangement joins TRBV9 to TRBJ2-7; D is unresolved. Germline V gene data show CDR1 as SGDLS and CDR2 as YYNGEE. V lost 3 bases to trimming and J lost 1 base, with 14 bases between them. This CDR3 spans 15 amino acids. The chain's CDR3 is CASSESPFVSYEQYF. Here the CDR3 DNA reads TGTGCCAGCAGCGAATCTCCATTTGTATCCTACGAGCAGTACTTC.

The chain couples TRBV18 to TRBJ1-1; D is unresolved. Trimming left V 4 bases short and J 1 base short, with 13 bases between. Looked up from germline, CDR1 is KGHSH and CDR2 is LQKENI. The CDR3 extends over 15 amino acids. The CDR3 DNA sequence: TGTGCCAGCTCACTACCCGTTGGAAGGAACACTGAAGCTTTCTTT. This translates into CASSLPVGRNTEAFF.

This chain uses TRBV5-4 with TRBJ2-7, with TRBD1 identical over 10 bases. Germline assignment: CDR1 SGHNT and CDR2 YYREEE (reference sequence). This CDR3 region has 14 residues. V shed 4 bases and J 3 bases; nucleotides not matched to a gene: 4. As DNA, the CDR3 is TGTGCCAGCAGCCTGGGACAGGGGATCTACGAGCAGTACTTC. It codes for CASSLGQGIYEQYF.